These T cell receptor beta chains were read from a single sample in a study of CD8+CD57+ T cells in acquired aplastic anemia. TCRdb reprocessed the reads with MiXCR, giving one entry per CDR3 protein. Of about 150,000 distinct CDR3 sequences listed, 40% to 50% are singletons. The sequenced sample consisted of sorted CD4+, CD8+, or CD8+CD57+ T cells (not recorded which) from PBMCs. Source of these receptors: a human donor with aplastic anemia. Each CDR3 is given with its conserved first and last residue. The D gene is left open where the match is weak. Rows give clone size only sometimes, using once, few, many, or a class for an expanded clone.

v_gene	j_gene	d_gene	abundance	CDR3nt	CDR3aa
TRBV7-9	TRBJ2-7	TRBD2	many	TGTGCCAGCAGCTTAGGGCGGGAGAGCTCCTACGAGCAGTACTTC	CASSLGRESSYEQYF
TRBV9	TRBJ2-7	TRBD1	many	TGTGCCAGCGCCCCCGGGACAGGCGCCTACGAGCAGTACTTC	CASAPGTGAYEQYF
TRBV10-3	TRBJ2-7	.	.	TGTGCCAGCAGCCAAGATGAATTCGAGCAGTACTTC	CASSQDEFEQYF
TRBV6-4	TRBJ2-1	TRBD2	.	TGTGCCAGCAGTGCCTCACTAGCGGGCGAGTACAATGAGCAGTTCTTC	CASSASLAGEYNEQFF
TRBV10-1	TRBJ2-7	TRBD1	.	TGCGCCAGCAGGTTGGGACAGGGGTATTCCTACGAGCAGTACTTC	CASRLGQGYSYEQYF
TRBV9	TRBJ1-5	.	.	TGTGCCAGCAGCGTAGGGCAGGACAGCAATCAGCCCCAGCATTTT	CASSVGQDSNQPQHF
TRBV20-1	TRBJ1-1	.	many	TGCAGTGCTAGAGATATGTCTCCTCCCGCTGAAGCTTTCTTT	CSARDMSPPAEAFF
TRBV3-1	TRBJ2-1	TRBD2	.	TGTGCCAGCAGCCCGGGACTAGCGGGGTCTAGTGAGCAGTTCTTC	CASSPGLAGSSEQFF
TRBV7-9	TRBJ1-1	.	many	TGCGCCAGCAGCTTGGCGGGCACTGAAGCTTTCTTT	CASSLAGTEAFF
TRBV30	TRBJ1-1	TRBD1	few	TGTGCCTGGAGTCCTGGGACAGGGGGTACTGAAGCTTTCTTT	CAWSPGTGGTEAFF
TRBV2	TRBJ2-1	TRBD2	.	TGTGCCAGCAGTGAGACTAGCGGAGTGAATGAGCAGTTCTTC	CASSETSGVNEQFF
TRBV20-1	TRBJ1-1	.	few	TGCAGTGCTACAGGACACTTGAACACTGAAGCTTTCTTT	CSATGHLNTEAFF
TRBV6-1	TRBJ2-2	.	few	TGTGCCAGCAGCGGCCCGTGGGGGGTCCCCGGGGAGCTGTTTTTT	CASSGPWGVPGELFF
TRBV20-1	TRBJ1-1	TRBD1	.	TGCAGTGCCGACAGGGACGGGATGAACACTGAAGCTTTCTTT	CSADRDGMNTEAFF
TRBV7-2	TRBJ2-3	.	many	TGTGCCAGCAGCGTTGGGACCAGTCCAAGCACAGATACGCAGTATTTT	CASSVGTSPSTDTQYF
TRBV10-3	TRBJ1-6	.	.	TGTGCCATCAGTGATGGTCCAGGGAAGGGTTCACCCCTCCACTTT	CAISDGPGKGSPLHF
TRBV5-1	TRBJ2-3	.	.	TGCGCCAGCAGCTTGGACCAGGGGCATACGCAGTATTTT	CASSLDQGHTQYF
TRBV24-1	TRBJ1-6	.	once	TGTGCCACCAGTGAGGGGGGAGGGACCTATAGTTCGCCCCTCCACTTT	CATSEGGGTYSSPLHF
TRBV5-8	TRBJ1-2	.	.	TGTGCCAGCAGCTTGGGGACCGAACAAGGCTACACCTTC	CASSLGTEQGYTF
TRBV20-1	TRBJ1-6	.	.	TGCAGTGCTAGAGAGTCAGGGTCCTCCTATAATTCACCCCTCCACTTT	CSARESGSSYNSPLHF
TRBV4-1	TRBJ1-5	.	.	TGCGCCAGCAGCCAAGATCTATGGTTTGGAGGTCAGCCCCAGCATTTT	CASSQDLWFGGQPQHF
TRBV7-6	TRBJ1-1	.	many	TGTGCCAGCAGCTTAGCGGTAGGACATACCGTGAACACTGAAGCTTTCTTT	CASSLAVGHTVNTEAFF
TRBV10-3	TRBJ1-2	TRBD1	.	TGTGCCATCAGTGAGTTGGGGACAGGGACTTCGGGAGGCTACACCTTC	CAISELGTGTSGGYTF
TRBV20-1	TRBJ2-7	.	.	TGCAGTGCTAGACCCCGGACGGGAGACTACGAGCAGTACTTC	CSARPRTGDYEQYF
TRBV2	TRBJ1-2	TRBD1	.	TGTGCCAGCGGTACAGGGGGCGGAAGCTATGGCTACACCTTC	CASGTGGGSYGYTF
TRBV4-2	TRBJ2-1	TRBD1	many	TGTGCCAGCAGCCAAGTTACTAGAGGGGGCGATGAGCAGTTCTTC	CASSQVTRGGDEQFF
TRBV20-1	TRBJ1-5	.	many	TGCAGTGCTAGTATGGGTGGGGGTAGCAATCAGCCCCAGCATTTT	CSASMGGGSNQPQHF
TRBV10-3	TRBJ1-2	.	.	TGTGCCATCAGTGAGTCCCCAGAGAACTATGGCTACACCTTC	CAISESPENYGYTF
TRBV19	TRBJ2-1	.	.	TGTGCCAGTAGTGAGACACCAGTCACCTACAATGAGCAGTTCTTC	CASSETPVTYNEQFF
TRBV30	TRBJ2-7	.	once	TGTGCCTGGGAGATCCGACAGCCCTACGAGCAGTACTTC	CAWEIRQPYEQYF
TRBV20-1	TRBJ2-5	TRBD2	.	TGCAGTGCTCCGCTGACTAGCGGGGGAGAGACCCAGTACTTC	CSAPLTSGGETQYF
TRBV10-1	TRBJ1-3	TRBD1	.	TGCGCCAGCAGTTTCCATTTTACAGGGGGAATAAGAAACACCATATATTTT	CASSFHFTGGIRNTIYF
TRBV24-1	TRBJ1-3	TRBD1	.	TGTGCCACCAGTGGCAGGACAGGGTTCGGCTCTGGAAACGCCATATATTTT	CATSGRTGFGSGNAIYF
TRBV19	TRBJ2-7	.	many	TGTGCCAGTAGTACCCTAATTGTGGGGGCGGATGAGCAGTACTTC	CASSTLIVGADEQYF
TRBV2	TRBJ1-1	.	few	TGTGCCAGCAACGGACAGCTGAACACTGAAGCTTTCTTT	CASNGQLNTEAFF
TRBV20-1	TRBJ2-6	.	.	TGCAGTGCTAGGGCCCAAGGGGTTGGGGCCAACGTCCTGACTTTC	CSARAQGVGANVLTF
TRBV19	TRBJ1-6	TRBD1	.	TGTGCCAGTAGGCATACAGGGGTGTATAATTCACCCCTCCACTTT	CASRHTGVYNSPLHF
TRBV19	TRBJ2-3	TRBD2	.	TGTGCCAGTACCGGACTAGCGGGAGCTCCAGATACGCAGTATTTT	CASTGLAGAPDTQYF
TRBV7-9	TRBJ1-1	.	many	TGTGCCAGCGGAGTTTGGACTGAAGCTTTCTTT	CASGVWTEAFF
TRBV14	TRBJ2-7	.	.	TGTGCCAGTAGTATCTCCGACACATCCTACGAGCAGTACTTC	CASSISDTSYEQYF
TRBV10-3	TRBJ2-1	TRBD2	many	TGTGCCATCGGAGAGGGACTAGCGGGAGTCGGCTCCTACAATGAGCAGTTCTTC	CAIGEGLAGVGSYNEQFF
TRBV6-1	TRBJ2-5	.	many	TGTGCCAGCAGTGAATGGGTAGCGGAACAAGAGACCCAGTACTTC	CASSEWVAEQETQYF
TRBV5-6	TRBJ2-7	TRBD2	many	TGTGCCAGCAGCTTGGGGGCTAGCGGTAACCCCGAGCAGTACTTC	CASSLGASGNPEQYF
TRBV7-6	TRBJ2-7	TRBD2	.	TGTGCCAGCACGGTTGGGGGGGGGAGCTCCTACGAGCAGTACTTC	CASTVGGGSSYEQYF
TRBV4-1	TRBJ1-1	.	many	TGCGCCAGCAGCCCCGGGCGGGAGACTGAAGCTTTCTTT	CASSPGRETEAFF
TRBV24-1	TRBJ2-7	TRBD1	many	TGTGCCACCAGTGATAGAAGAGGGGGCCGATACGAGCAGTACTTC	CATSDRRGGRYEQYF
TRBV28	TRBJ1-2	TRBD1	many	TGTGCCAGCAGTCCCCCCGGACAGGTCTATGGCTACACCTTC	CASSPPGQVYGYTF
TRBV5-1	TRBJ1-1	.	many	TGCGCCAGCACCCCCCGCGATAGTCTTCAACTCCTAACTGAAGCTTTCTTT	CASTPRDSLQLLTEAFF
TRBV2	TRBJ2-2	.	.	TGTGCCAGCAGTGGGAGTAGGAGCACCGGGGAGCTGTTTTTT	CASSGSRSTGELFF